Below, 29 T cell receptor beta chains from the same sample are listed, as sequenced in a study of human T cells and chemical hapten exposure. Using its own MiXCR run on the RACE reads, TCRdb lists one record per CDR3 protein. The sample holds roughly 100,000 distinct CDR3 sequences, approximately 9.3% seen once. Time point specified: patch test 2, 6 weeks after DPC sensitization. The treatment: therapeutic diphenylcyclopropenone sensitization with weekly scalp DPC. The specimen comprised whole blood, sampled in connection with sensitization to the hapten diphenylcyclopropenone (DPC). All receptors come from a woman in her thirties or forties with alopecia areata. Some clones in this sample may be carry-over from other donors' samples.

This clonotype has at least ten counts. The chain employs TRBV12-3 or TRBV12-4 and TRBJ2-7; D tentatively fits TRBD1 or TRBD2 (5 bases each). The V gene lost 5 bases and the J gene lost 0 bases, with 17 bases spanning the gap. The CDR3 runs to 16 residues. The CDR3 nucleotides are TGTGCCAGCAGTGCAACCAGGGACGGAAGCTCCTACGAGCAGTACTTC. Encoded protein: CASSATRDGSSYEQYF.

This clonotype was detected only a few times. This chain joins TRBV5-4 and TRBJ2-6; 8 bases agree with TRBD1. The CDR3 sequence is 17 residues long. Germline-derived CDR1 and CDR2 are SGHNT and YYREEE (reference sequence). V was clipped by 4 bases and J by 0 bases; unmatched bases: 6. The CDR3 bases are TGTGCCAGCAGCCCGACAGGGGCCCCCTCTGGGGCCAACGTCCTGACTTTC. Translation gives CASSPTGAPSGANVLTF.

This clonotype came up many times. Here the CDR3 DNA reads TGTGCCAGCAGTAGTGGGGTCGAGACCCAGTACTTC. Translated: CASSSGVETQYF. V usage is TRBV12-3 or TRBV12-4 and J usage is TRBJ2-5; D not resolved. The CDR3 is made up of 12 amino acids. Trimming cost V 5 bases and J 5 bases, with 9 bases left between them.

Details on this clonotype: A much more abundant neighbour one base away suggests this may be a read error. The conserved phenylalanine or tryptophan normally closing the CDR3 is absent here, so this likely arose from a read error. V gene TRBV3-1 combines with J gene TRBJ1-1; no clear D. Deletions cut 1 base from V and 4 bases from J, with 16 bases between. The germline V gene has CDR1 LGHDT and CDR2 YNNKEL (reference sequence). The CDR3 spans 16 residues. The CDR3 region is CASSQAPGSKGTEAFY. CDR3 bases: TGTGCCAGCAGCCAAGCCCCGGGATCCAAGGGCACTGAAGCTTTCTAT.

This clonotype turned up a few times. J is TRBJ1-5 and V is TRBV2; the D gene is possibly TRBD1 (5 bases). V lost 3 bases and J 1 base, leaving 10 bases between the germline ends. The germline V gene has CDR1 SNHLY and CDR2 FYNNEI. This CDR3 contains 15 residues. CDR3 nucleotide sequence: TGTGCCAGCAGTGAGTCCAGGGCCAGCAATCAGCCCCAGCATTTT. It translates to CASSESRASNQPQHF. Combining the CDR3 with reference TRBV2 and TRBJ1-5 gives the whole variable domain EPEVTQTPSHQVTQMGQEVILRCVPISNHLYFYWYRQILGQKVEFLVSFYNNEISEKSEIFDDQFSVERPDGSNFTLKIRSTKLEDSAMYFCASSESRASNQPQHFGDGTRLSIL.

Ten or more counts support this clonotype. The V gene is TRBV27, the J gene TRBJ2-1; 9 bases are shared with TRBD2. CDR1 is MNHEY, CDR2 SMNVEV, per germline (reference sequence). This CDR3 has 13 amino acids. J was trimmed by 6 bases and V by 6 bases; bases with no gene match: 3. CDR3 amino acids: CASRLSGGNEQFF. CDR3 sequence (DNA): TGTGCCAGCAGGCTTAGCGGGGGCAATGAGCAGTTCTTC.

V gene TRBV7-3 combines with J gene TRBJ2-1; D ambiguous. In germline, CDR1 is SGHTA, CDR2 FQGTGA. There are 15 residues in the CDR3. V lost 4 bases to trimming and J lost 4 bases, with 14 bases between them. CDR3 residues: CASSSSETEYNEQFF. For the CDR3, the DNA is TGTGCCAGCAGCTCGTCCGAGACGGAGTACAATGAGCAGTTCTTC.

This clonotype has more than one count but fewer than ten. This chain links TRBV4-1 with TRBJ2-5; TRBD2 aligns across 11 bases. After removal of 5 bases from V and 6 bases from J, the junction contained 8 bases not matched to a gene. Germline CDR1 is MGHRA and CDR2 is YSYEKL. The CDR3 consists of 15 residues. The chain's CDR3 is CASSKGTSGEKTQYF. The CDR3, as DNA: TGCGCCAGCAGCAAGGGGACTAGCGGCGAGAAGACCCAGTACTTC.

This clonotype has a count of ten or more. The CDR3, as DNA: TGTGCCAGCAGTTTAGGACAGGGGGCCTACGAGCAGTACTTC. It is translated as CASSLGQGAYEQYF. The genes are TRBV27 and TRBJ2-7; 10 bases line up with TRBD1. CDR1 MNHEY and CDR2 SMNVEV come from the germline V gene (reference sequence). J was trimmed by 2 bases and V by 2 bases; bases with no gene match: 0. The CDR3 runs to 14 residues.

The V gene is TRBV20-1, the J gene TRBJ2-7, with TRBD1 as a possible D gene (7 bases). In germline, CDR1 is DFQATT, CDR2 SNEGSKA (reference sequence). With 0 bases removed from V and 2 bases from J, the gap between germline ends came to 14 bases. The CDR3 extends over 15 amino acids. This chain's CDR3 is CSARDLDREAYEQYF. The CDR3 DNA reads as TGCAGTGCTAGAGATCTTGACAGGGAGGCCTACGAGCAGTACTTC.

This chain connects TRBV12-3 or TRBV12-4 to TRBJ2-7; 10 bases agree with TRBD1. The ends lost 8 bases at V and 5 bases at J; junction bases unmatched: 12. This CDR3 spans 15 amino acids. The CDR3 nucleotides are TGTGCCAGCGGGGTAGGAGGGACAGGGGTCGACGAGCAGTACTTC. Its translation is CASGVGGTGVDEQYF.

This clonotype was seen more than once but under ten times. This sequence joins TRBV7-8 and TRBJ2-1, with D unclear. From germline, CDR1 is SGHVS and CDR2 FQNEAQ. This CDR3 is 16 amino acids long. Trimming removed 0 bases from V and 9 bases from J, with 18 bases in between. For the CDR3, the DNA is TGTGCCAGCAGCTTAGCGTCCGAACCTGCTATTTTTGAGCAGTTCTTC. It encodes CASSLASEPAIFEQFF. Looking up the rest from reference TRBV7-8 and TRBJ2-1 gives the full variable domain: GAGVSQSPRYKVAKRGQDVALRCDPISGHVSLFWYQQALGQGPEFLTYFQNEAQLDKSGLPSDRFFAERPEGSVSTLKIQRTQQEDSAVYLCASSLASEPAIFEQFFGPGTRLTVL.

The CDR3 DNA is TGTGCCAGCAGTCCCACCAACTCACTCACAGATACGCAGTATTTT. It specifies CASSPTNSLTDTQYF. V gene TRBV27 combines with J gene TRBJ2-3; D not certain. The length of the CDR3 is 15 residues. From germline, CDR1 is MNHEY and CDR2 SMNVEV (reference sequence). V dropped 5 bases and J dropped 2 bases, with 14 bases sitting between them.

This clonotype was picked up many times. V is TRBV5-1 and J is TRBJ2-3; D gene unclear. The germline V gene encodes CDR1 SGHRS and CDR2 YFSETQ. The CDR3 is 15 residues long. Trimming took off 0 bases at V and 10 bases at J, with 18 bases between the two ends. CDR3 loop: CASSLGHTIRSSQYF. The CDR3 DNA reads TGCGCCAGCAGCTTGGGCCACACCATCCGGTCGTCGCAGTATTTT. The whole variable domain, filled in from reference TRBV5-1 and TRBJ2-3, reads KAGVTQTPRYLIKTRGQQVTLSCSPISGHRSVSWYQQTPGQGLQFLFEYFSETQRNKGNFPGRFSGRQFSNSRSEMNVSTLELGDSALYLCASSLGHTIRSSQYFGPGTRLTVL.

The chain uses TRBV7-2 and TRBJ2-5, with D tentatively TRBD1 (5 bases). The V and J ends lost 6 bases and 2 bases respectively, with 10 bases between them. The CDR3 loop spans 13 amino acids. Germline CDR1 and CDR2: SGHTA and FQGNSA. The DNA of the CDR3 is TGTGCCAGCAGGGCAGGGCCACAAGAGACCCAGTACTTC. Protein sequence: CASRAGPQETQYF.

In DNA form, the CDR3 reads TGTGCCAGCAGCCGGACTAGCGGGTCCCTCATCTCTAGCACAGATACGCAGTATTTT. Its translation is CASSRTSGSLISSTDTQYF. The genes are TRBV7-2 and TRBJ2-3, with 11 nucleotides matching TRBD2. The ends lost 5 bases at V and 0 bases at J; junction bases unmatched: 13. CDR1 and CDR2 (germline): SGHTA, FQGNSA. The CDR3 spans 19 residues.

This clonotype was observed many times. The V call is TRBV5-1, the J call TRBJ2-7, with a possible D match to TRBD1 (6 bases). V shed 0 bases and J shed 1 base, with 11 bases lying between them. This CDR3 contains 15 residues. The germline gives CDR1 SGHRS, CDR2 YFSETQ. The CDR3 reads CASSLGQGLSYEQYF. Written as DNA, the CDR3 is TGCGCCAGCAGCTTGGGGCAGGGGCTATCCTACGAGCAGTACTTC.

This clonotype showed up just a few times. V gene TRBV20-1 combines with J gene TRBJ1-6, with D unclear. This CDR3 has 15 residues. Germline CDR1 reads DFQATT; CDR2 reads SNEGSKA (reference sequence). Deletions cut 0 bases from V and 4 bases from J, with 10 bases between. Written as DNA, the CDR3 is TGCAGTGCTAGAGATCTCGGGAGTTATAATTCACCCCTCCACTTT. This gives the protein CSARDLGSYNSPLHF.

The J gene is TRBJ2-7, the V gene TRBV20-1; no definite D call. The CDR3 runs to 12 residues. V dropped 3 bases and J dropped 3 bases, with 9 bases sitting between them. Germline V CDR1 and CDR2: DFQATT, SNEGSKA (reference sequence). The CDR3 DNA reads as TGCAGTGCTAGTAAATCCATCTACGAGCAGTACTTC. It codes for CSASKSIYEQYF.

This clonotype was observed a few times. The chain combines TRBV3-1 with TRBJ1-1, with D unresolved. This CDR3 has 13 amino acids. From germline, CDR1 is LGHDT and CDR2 YNNKEL (reference sequence). Trimming shortened V by 5 bases and J by 1 base, and 8 bases separated the two germline ends. The CDR3 DNA is TGTGCCAGCAGCTGGTCGGCGAACACTGAAGCTTTCTTT. It encodes CASSWSANTEAFF.

This chain connects TRBV21-1 to TRBJ1-2; whether TRBD1, the table's D call, matches the DNA was not checked. TRBV21-1 counts as a pseudogene. This CDR3 contains 14 residues. CDR3 loop: CASSGQSRGYGYTF. CDR3 coding DNA: TGTGCCAGCAGCGGGCAGAGCAGGGGCTATGGCTACACCTTC.

This clonotype was counted many times. The rearrangement joins TRBV28 to TRBJ2-7; 11 bases align to TRBD2. Per the germline V gene, CDR1 is MDHEN and CDR2 is SYDVKM. The J segment lost 0 bases and the V segment lost 5 bases, leaving 0 bases of the junction unmatched. The CDR3 has 14 amino acids. The CDR3 sequence is CASSTSGSSYEQYF. The CDR3 DNA is TGTGCCAGCAGTACTAGCGGGAGCTCCTACGAGCAGTACTTC.

This clonotype was counted ten times or more. The chain has TRBV28 and TRBJ1-2; D is uncertain. The CDR3 spans 12 residues. The V end lost 3 bases, the J end lost 3 bases, and 5 bases lay between the germline ends. Germline assignment: CDR1 MDHEN and CDR2 SYDVKM. The CDR3: CASSLGHYGYTF. DNA for the CDR3: TGTGCCAGCAGTTTGGGTCACTATGGCTACACCTTC.

The table lists this clonotype with a few counts. The chain is built from TRBV28 and TRBJ2-7, with TRBD2 as a possible D gene (7 bases). The ends were cut back, 5 bases at V and 6 bases at J, with 14 bases in the middle. CDR3 size: 13 residues. Germline CDR1 reads MDHEN; CDR2 reads SYDVKM. CDR3 sequence: CASSGGAPAEQYF. CDR3 DNA sequence: TGTGCCAGCAGTGGGGGGGCTCCCGCCGAGCAGTACTTC.

This clonotype has a count of ten or more. This chain connects TRBV7-8 to TRBJ1-1; D call uncertain. CDR3 length equals 13 residues. Per the germline V gene, CDR1 is SGHVS and CDR2 is FQNEAQ. The V and J ends lost 5 bases and 0 bases respectively, with 7 bases between them. The CDR3, as DNA: TGTGCCAGCAGCCAGACACTGAACACTGAAGCTTTCTTT. This translates into CASSQTLNTEAFF.

This clonotype was counted at least ten times. The chain couples TRBV6-2 or TRBV6-3 to TRBJ1-1, with D unclear. The CDR3 loop spans 12 amino acids. CDR1 is MNHEY, CDR2 SVGEGT, per germline. Trimming pared 2 bases from V and 0 bases from J, leaving 1 base between. The CDR3 loop is CASSYLNTEAFF. In DNA, the CDR3 is TGTGCCAGCAGTTACCTGAACACTGAAGCTTTCTTT.

This clonotype was seen ten or more times. The chain has TRBV27 and TRBJ2-1, with D unresolved. Trimming removed 6 bases at V and 8 bases at J, with 11 bases between. Germline V gene data show CDR1 as MNHEY and CDR2 as SMNVEV (reference sequence). CDR3 length equals 12 residues. The CDR3 nucleotides are TGTGCCAGCAGCTCGCGGCATCATGAGCAGTTCTTC. Residues: CASSSRHHEQFF.

The rearrangement links TRBV4-2 to TRBJ2-3, with no clear D. This CDR3 spans 10 amino acids. Deletions cut 10 bases from V and 6 bases from J, with 8 bases between. Germline V gives CDR1 LGHNA, CDR2 YNFKEQ. CDR3: CAIRLDTQYF. The CDR3 DNA is TGTGCCATTCGGCTTGATACGCAGTATTTT.

DNA for the CDR3: TGTGCCAGCAGGCCTGGACAGGGCCTACTCTACGAGCAGTACTTC. This translates into CASRPGQGLLYEQYF. The gene calls are TRBV7-9 and TRBJ2-7; 8 bases are a match to TRBD1. There are 15 residues in the CDR3. Germline values: CDR1 SEHNR, CDR2 FQNEAQ (reference sequence). The V and J ends lost 6 bases and 3 bases, in that order; junction bases with no gene match: 10.